This T cell receptor (beta chain) appears in the sequencing data of a study of blood T cell repertoires in COVID-19. Whole-study context: Whether acute or convalescent, the COVID-19 samples came from the United States, Italy and Spain.

Germline-derived CDR1 and CDR2 are SGHAT and FQNNGV. The germline V and J ends were trimmed by 0 bases and 4 bases, with 20 bases remaining between them. The length of the CDR3 is 18 residues. The cohort comprised adults aged about 18 to 90 years residing in about two dozen US areas. Recovered status in Cohort 3 required two negative PCRs, clearance, or symptom resolution. Per the study methods: Reference gene primer amplification gave estimated nucleated cell counts. Method: immunoSEQ multiplex PCR; TCRdb's copy keeps in-frame clones and lacks some. V, J and clone size are taken as reported in that table, and D and trimming were inferred from the DNA itself. The sample holds over 200,000 clones, about 85% seen once.

V and J are TRBV11-2 and TRBJ2-3; maybe TRBD2 (7 bases). The sequence was obtained from a man younger than 45 who had recovered from COVID-19. Material: PBMCs or T cells enriched from blood (not recorded which). Here the CDR3 DNA reads TGTGCCAGCAGCTTAGATTCACTAGCCAAAGGGGGGGCAGATACGCAGTATTTT. Encoded protein: CASSLDSLAKGGADTQYF.